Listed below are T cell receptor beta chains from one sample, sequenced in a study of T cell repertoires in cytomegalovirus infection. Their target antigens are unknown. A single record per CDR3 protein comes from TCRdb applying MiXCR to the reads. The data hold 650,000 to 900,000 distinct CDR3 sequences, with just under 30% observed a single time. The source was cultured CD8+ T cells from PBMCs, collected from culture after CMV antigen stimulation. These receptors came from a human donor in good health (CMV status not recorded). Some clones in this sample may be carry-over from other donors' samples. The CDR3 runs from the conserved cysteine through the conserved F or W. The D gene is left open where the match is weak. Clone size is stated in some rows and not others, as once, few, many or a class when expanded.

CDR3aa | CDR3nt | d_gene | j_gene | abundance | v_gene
CSARERGQTHNEQFF | TGCAGTGCTAGAGAAAGGGGCCAGACCCATAATGAGCAGTTCTTC | - | TRBJ2-1 | - | TRBV20-1
CAILHGELFF | TGTGCCATCTTACACGGGGAGCTGTTTTTT | - | TRBJ2-2 | - | TRBV6-2/TRBV6-3
CASSARDRVTAENEKLFF | TGTGCCAGCAGTGCCCGGGACAGGGTGACGGCGGAGAATGAAAAACTGTTTTTT | TRBD1 | TRBJ1-4 | few | TRBV27
CASSPTTSSYNEQFF | TGCGCCAGCAGCCCAACGACCAGCTCCTACAATGAGCAGTTCTTC | - | TRBJ2-1 | - | TRBV4-1
CASSFVGRGYTF | TGTGCCAGCAGTTTTGTGGGTCGTGGCTACACCTTC | - | TRBJ1-2 | - | TRBV27
CASITRAGGLGYTF | TGTGCCAGCATCACCCGGGCAGGCGGCCTTGGCTACACCTTC | - | TRBJ1-2 | few | TRBV19
CASSLAGIPEAFF | TGTGCCAGCAGCTTAGCAGGGATCCCTGAAGCTTTCTTT | - | TRBJ1-1 | - | TRBV11-2
CASSESAGAYEQYF | TGCGCCAGCAGTGAGTCCGCAGGGGCCTACGAGCAGTACTTC | - | TRBJ2-7 | - | TRBV10-1
CASSYQDPGELFF | TGTGCCAGCAGTTACCAGGATCCCGGGGAGCTGTTTTTT | - | TRBJ2-2 | - | TRBV6-2/TRBV6-3
CAISGRDGYTF | TGTGCCATCAGTGGCAGGGATGGCTACACCTTC | - | TRBJ1-2 | - | TRBV10-3
CATRLGGNTEAFF | TGTGCCACTAGATTGGGCGGTAACACTGAAGCTTTCTTT | - | TRBJ1-1 | many | TRBV7-6
CASSHGPGAIYNEQFF | TGTGCCAGCAGCCATGGACCGGGGGCGATTTACAATGAGCAGTTCTTC | - | TRBJ2-1 | few | TRBV7-6
CASSFISGGYNEQFF | TGTGCCAGCAGCTTTATTAGCGGGGGATACAATGAGCAGTTCTTC | TRBD2 | TRBJ2-1 | many | TRBV7-8
CASSQDGWQGGSEQFF | TGCGCCAGCAGCCAAGATGGTTGGCAGGGAGGGAGTGAGCAGTTCTTC | TRBD2 | TRBJ2-1 | many | TRBV4-3
CASRGDSGETQYF | TGCGCCAGCAGAGGTGACTCGGGGGAGACCCAGTACTTC | - | TRBJ2-5 | - | TRBV10-2
CASYLAGLQFF | TGTGCCAGCTACCTAGCGGGGTTGCAGTTCTTC | TRBD2 | TRBJ2-1 | - | TRBV27
CASSQHYRGNQPQHF | TGCGCCAGCAGCCAACATTACAGGGGAAATCAGCCCCAGCATTTT | TRBD1 | TRBJ1-5 | - | TRBV4-1
CASTAYRDRGLGAEAFF | TGTGCCAGCACCGCCTACCGGGACAGGGGATTAGGTGCTGAAGCTTTCTTT | TRBD1 | TRBJ1-1 | few | TRBV12-3/TRBV12-4
CASSLSGTQPQHF | TGTGCCAGCAGTTTATCAGGGACCCAGCCCCAGCATTTT | - | TRBJ1-5 | - | TRBV12-3/TRBV12-4
CASSFFTLAGITDTQYF | TGTGCCAGCAGTTTCTTTACGCTAGCGGGGATCACAGATACGCAGTATTTT | TRBD2 | TRBJ2-3 | once | TRBV12-3/TRBV12-4
CASGWDLDSSYEQYF | TGTGCTAGTGGTTGGGACCTTGACAGCTCCTACGAGCAGTACTTC | - | TRBJ2-7 | - | TRBV12-5
CASSLTGGEVSYEQYF | TGTGCCAGCTCACTAACCGGGGGTGAGGTTTCTTACGAGCAGTACTTC | - | TRBJ2-7 | - | TRBV18
CASSQGQGVTDTQYF | TGTGCCAGCAGCCAAGGCCAGGGCGTGACAGATACGCAGTATTTT | - | TRBJ2-3 | - | TRBV14
CASSQDEGVNSPLHF | TGCGCCAGCAGCCAAGATGAGGGAGTTAATTCACCCCTCCACTTT | - | TRBJ1-6 | - | TRBV4-1
CASGPRSTNEKLFF | TGTGCCAGCGGACCACGATCAACTAATGAAAAACTGTTTTTT | - | TRBJ1-4 | - | TRBV6-5
CASSMTGYEKLFF | TGTGCCAGTAGTATGACAGGGTATGAAAAACTGTTTTTT | TRBD1 | TRBJ1-4 | few | TRBV19
CATSDLVNTEAFF | TGTGCCACCAGTGATTTGGTGAACACTGAAGCTTTCTTT | - | TRBJ1-1 | - | TRBV24-1
CASSPPGTYGYTF | TGTGCCAGCAGCCCTCCAGGGACCTATGGCTACACCTTC | - | TRBJ1-2 | many | TRBV7-9